The 23 T cell receptor beta chains in this list originate from one sample, sequenced in a study of vaccination and CD4 T cells after COVID-19. No cognate antigen is known for these TCRs. Sample treatment: approximately nine-day PBMC culture with coronavirus spike peptide pools or control peptides (ViraFEST assay). Researchers used the Oncomine TCR Beta short-read assay to sequence DNA from cultured CD4+ T cells. TCRdb reanalysed the PCR reads using MiXCR and keeps one entry per CDR3 protein. The data show some 13,000 distinct CDR3 sequences, 56% seen once. Sequencing was done on a sample of CD4+ T cells from blood, cultured in vitro. The receptors here all came from a human donor who had recovered from COVID-19.

The chain combines TRBV11-2 with TRBJ1-2; weak D call: TRBD1 (5 bases). Looked up from germline, CDR1 is SGHAT and CDR2 is FQNNGV. The CDR3 spans 15 residues. Trimming stripped 5 bases from V and 5 bases from J, with 18 bases between. The chain's CDR3 is CASSPGPTSIYGYTF. Here the CDR3 DNA reads TGTGCCAGCAGCCCGGGACCTACCTCAATATATGGCTACACCTTC. Supplemented by reference TRBV11-2 and TRBJ1-2, the full variable domain reads EAGVAQSPRYKIIEKRQSVAFWCNPISGHATLYWYQQILGQGPKLLIQFQNNGVVDDSQLPKDRFSAERLKGVDSTLKIQPAKLEDSAVYLCASSPGPTSIYGYTFGSGTRLTVV.

The sample holds a few counts of this clonotype. The J gene is TRBJ2-1, the V gene TRBV11-3; 8 bases line up with TRBD2. The CDR3 runs 17 residues. J was trimmed by 7 bases and V by 0 bases; bases with no gene match: 11. Per the germline V gene, CDR1 is SGHNT and CDR2 is YENEEA. The chain's CDR3 is CASSLDRVSGMGNEQFF. CDR3 sequence (DNA): TGTGCCAGCAGCTTAGATCGGGTTAGCGGGATGGGGAATGAGCAGTTCTTC.

Only a few counts were recorded for this clonotype. V usage is TRBV5-1 and J usage is TRBJ2-5; tentatively, D is TRBD1 or TRBD2 (5 bases each). This CDR3 spans 14 amino acids. Germline assignment: CDR1 SGHRS and CDR2 YFSETQ. Between the trimmed V and J ends, which lost 7 bases and 0 bases, there was a span of 13 bases. The CDR3 sequence: CASDQGDHQETQYF. The DNA for the CDR3 is TGCGCCAGCGATCAAGGGGACCACCAAGAGACCCAGTACTTC.

The chain recombines TRBV10-3 with TRBJ1-5; D remains unclear. Germline V CDR1 and CDR2: ENHRY, SYGVKD. V was shortened by 11 bases and J by 7 bases, with 15 bases between the two germline ends. This CDR3 is 12 amino acids long. CDR3 loop: CAVGGVGQPQHF. CDR3 bases: TGTGCCGTCGGCGGGGTGGGGCAGCCCCAGCATTTT.

This chain joins TRBV30 and TRBJ1-5, with 8 bases identical to TRBD1. Germline CDR1 reads GTSNPN; CDR2 reads SVGIG (reference sequence). Trimming at V came to 6 bases and at J to 7 bases, leaving 8 bases not matched to a gene. The CDR3 loop spans 13 amino acids. The CDR3 nucleotides are TGTGCCTGTGACCAGGGGGCTCAGCAGCCCCAGCATTTT. This translates into CACDQGAQQPQHF.

This clonotype has more than one count but fewer than ten. This sequence joins TRBV20-1 and TRBJ1-1; unclear D gene. This CDR3 has 12 residues. The ends were cut back, 0 bases at V and 3 bases at J, with 5 bases in the middle. Looked up from germline, CDR1 is DFQATT and CDR2 is SNEGSKA (reference sequence). CDR3 sequence (DNA): TGCAGTGCTAGAGAGGAGTACACTGAAGCTTTCTTT. Translation: CSAREEYTEAFF.

This clonotype was seen only once. The chain couples TRBV7-2 to TRBJ2-7, with D perhaps matching TRBD2 (5 bases). This CDR3 region has 14 residues. V gave up 3 bases and J gave up 6 bases, with 15 bases separating them. The germline gives CDR1 SGHTA, CDR2 FQGNSA. CDR3 sequence reads: CASSFVGIGSEQYF. The CDR3 bases are TGTGCCAGCAGCTTTGTCGGGATCGGGTCCGAGCAGTACTTC.

The gene calls are TRBV19 and TRBJ1-5; TRBD1 agrees at 8 bases. Looked up from germline, CDR1 is LNHDA and CDR2 is SQIVND (reference sequence). CDR3 length: 15 residues. Losses at the gene ends were 3 bases for V and 4 bases for J; bases not matched to a gene: 5. CDR3 bases: TGTGCCAGTAGTATGGGACAGGTGGGAAATCAGCCCCAGCATTTT. Translated, it gives CASSMGQVGNQPQHF.

Only a few counts were recorded for this clonotype. CDR3 region: CSASAATNEKLFF. CDR3 sequence (DNA): TGCAGTGCTAGTGCCGCAACTAATGAAAAACTGTTTTTT. The chain joins TRBV20-1 to TRBJ1-4; D gene ambiguous. CDR1 is DFQATT and CDR2 is SNEGSKA in the germline V gene (reference sequence). Trimming left V 3 bases short and J 0 bases short, with 5 bases between. This CDR3 contains 13 residues.

The chain is built from TRBV6-2 or TRBV6-3 and TRBJ2-6; D gene unclear. The length of the CDR3 is 16 residues. CDR1 MNHEY and CDR2 SVGEGT come from the germline V gene. With 5 bases removed from V and 8 bases from J, the gap between germline ends came to 19 bases. CDR3 DNA sequence: TGTGCCAGCAGTACCGACCCCTTCATGGAGACCAACGTCCTGACTTTC. Its protein product is CASSTDPFMETNVLTF.

The table lists this clonotype with a few counts. An end of the junction does not agree with germline; a read error may underlie this. This chain joins TRBV7-9 and TRBJ1-2; a weak D match, TRBD1 (5 bases). Germline V lookup: CDR1 SEHNR, CDR2 FQNEAQ (reference sequence). This CDR3 has 13 residues. The CDR3 loop reads CASSLAGPYGYTF. CDR3 nucleotide sequence: TGTGCCAGCAGCCTAGCAGGGCCCTATGGCTACACCTTC.

This clonotype was found a few times. The chain employs TRBV5-1 and TRBJ1-5; TRBD1 aligns across 8 bases. In germline, CDR1 is SGHRS, CDR2 YFSETQ. V was pared by 5 bases and J by 7 bases, with 8 bases of the junction left unmatched. CDR3 length: 14 amino acids. CDR3 region: CASSPGQGGQPQHF. The DNA of the CDR3 is TGCGCCAGCAGTCCCGGACAGGGCGGACAGCCCCAGCATTTT.

The chain uses TRBV28 and TRBJ1-2; no definite D call. Germline assignment: CDR1 MDHEN and CDR2 SYDVKM. Deletions cut 1 base from V and 8 bases from J, with 8 bases between. This CDR3 is built from 12 residues. The DNA for the CDR3 is TGTGCCAGCAGTTTATTGAGGGTCGGCTACACCTTC. Protein: CASSLLRVGYTF.

The chain employs TRBV24-1 and TRBJ1-2; tentative D call: TRBD1 (5 bases). With 4 bases removed from V and 6 bases from J, the gap between germline ends came to 20 bases. The CDR3 spans 16 residues. Germline-derived CDR1 and CDR2 are KGHDR and SFDVKD. The CDR3 sequence is CATSDGRLGRVDGYTF. In DNA form, the CDR3 reads TGTGCCACCAGTGACGGGAGGTTGGGCAGGGTAGATGGCTACACCTTC.

The V gene is TRBV5-1, the J gene TRBJ1-3, with unresolved D. Trimming pared 0 bases from V and 0 bases from J, leaving 10 bases between. The germline CDR1 and CDR2 sequences are SGHRS and YFSETQ. The CDR3 is made up of 16 amino acids. The CDR3 coding sequence is TGCGCCAGCAGCTTGGAAGTAGGCAGCTCTGGAAACACCATATATTTT. Its translation is CASSLEVGSSGNTIYF. The whole variable domain, remainder taken from reference TRBV5-1 and TRBJ1-3, is KAGVTQTPRYLIKTRGQQVTLSCSPISGHRSVSWYQQTPGQGLQFLFEYFSETQRNKGNFPGRFSGRQFSNSRSEMNVSTLELGDSALYLCASSLEVGSSGNTIYFGEGSWLTVV.

V and J are TRBV20-1 and TRBJ2-1, with D perhaps matching TRBD1 or TRBD2 (5 bases each). CDR3 length: 14 residues. From germline, CDR1 is DFQATT and CDR2 SNEGSKA (reference sequence). CDR3 protein: CSAHTRGWGNEQFF. The DNA of the CDR3 is TGCAGCGCTCACACTAGGGGTTGGGGAAATGAGCAGTTCTTC.

The chain has TRBV11-2 and TRBJ2-5; 9 nucleotides line up with TRBD1. The CDR3 has 14 residues. V was pared by 3 bases and J by 4 bases, with 3 bases of the junction left unmatched. CDR1 SGHAT and CDR2 FQNNGV come from the germline V gene. In nucleotides, the CDR3 is TGTGCCAGCAGCTTCAACAGGGGGCGAGAGACCCAGTACTTC. Translated: CASSFNRGRETQYF.

V and J are TRBV2 and TRBJ1-3; D is perhaps TRBD1 (6 bases). The CDR3 contains 14 residues. Germline V gene sequence: CDR1 SNHLY, CDR2 FYNNEI. Trimming took off 6 bases at V and 8 bases at J, with 17 bases between the two ends. In DNA form, the CDR3 reads TGTGCCAGCAGCCGTCTAGCCAGGGGAGACACCATATATTTT. Translation: CASSRLARGDTIYF.

The genes are TRBV5-1 and TRBJ2-7; 8 positions match TRBD1. Germline CDR1 and CDR2: SGHRS and YFSETQ. J gave up 2 bases and V 0 bases, and 4 bases lay outside the gene matches. The CDR3 sequence is 15 residues long. CDR3 DNA sequence: TGCGCCAGCAGCTTGGGCTCGACAGGGGCCTACGAGCAGTACTTC. As protein: CASSLGSTGAYEQYF.

V usage is TRBV19 and J usage is TRBJ1-1; 7 nucleotides align to TRBD1. The CDR3 totals 15 residues. Germline V gene data show CDR1 as LNHDA and CDR2 as SQIVND (reference sequence). The V segment lost 4 bases and the J segment 1 base; nucleotides outside the gene matches: 6. CDR3: CASSTDRAANTEAFF. The CDR3 DNA is TGTGCCAGTAGTACCGACAGGGCGGCGAACACTGAAGCTTTCTTT.

This clonotype was seen more than once but under ten times. The V gene is TRBV18, the J gene TRBJ2-3; D uncertain. V lost 2 bases to trimming and J lost 0 bases, with 3 bases between them. The CDR3 is 13 residues long. The germline gives CDR1 KGHSH, CDR2 LQKENI. The CDR3 spells CASSPGSTDTQYF. The CDR3 nucleotides read TGTGCCAGCTCACCAGGGAGCACAGATACGCAGTATTTT.

This clonotype has only a few counts. This sequence joins TRBV27 and TRBJ2-5, with D unresolved. The germline V and J ends were trimmed by 3 bases and 2 bases, with 16 bases remaining between them. Germline-derived CDR1 and CDR2 are MNHEY and SMNVEV (reference sequence). CDR3 size: 16 residues. CDR3 residues: CASSLTPHVRQETQYF. The CDR3 nucleotides read TGTGCCAGCAGTTTGACGCCCCACGTGAGGCAAGAGACCCAGTACTTC.

This clonotype was recorded only once. The chain links TRBV6-5 to TRBJ1-5, with a weak D call TRBD1 (5 bases). The V end lost 3 bases, the J end lost 6 bases, and 9 bases lay between the germline ends. Germline V gene lookup returns CDR1 MNHEY and CDR2 SVGAGI. This CDR3 has 13 amino acids. The CDR3 loop reads CASSYGGIQPQHF. CDR3 coding DNA: TGTGCCAGCAGTTATGGGGGTATTCAGCCCCAGCATTTT.